This is a list of T cell receptor beta chains from one sample in a study of T-cell reconstitution after alpha-beta-depleted transplantation in children. MiXCR, applied by TCRdb to the PCR reads, yields one record per CDR3 protein. The sample lists roughly 200,000 distinct CDR3 sequences, under 9.5% seen once, with about 6% in the top ten. Here the sequenced sample was PBMCs from the stem cell graft donor, taken from the stem cell graft. These receptors were obtained from a human donor who donated a stem cell graft to a child with acute lymphoblastic leukemia. CDR3s include the opening cysteine and the closing phenylalanine or tryptophan. A D gene is named only where the DNA matches it firmly. Size values are once, few and many counts, or a class for expanded clones, and some rows have none.

D: .
J: TRBJ1-2
V: TRBV7-2
size: many
DNA: TGTGCCAGCAGCTTAGTTTCCTTGTCCGGCTACACCTTC
CDR3: CASSLVSLSGYTF

D: .
J: TRBJ2-1
V: TRBV3-1
size: many
DNA: TGTGCCAGCAGCCAAATTGGGGCAGGGATCAATGAGCAGTTCTTC
CDR3: CASSQIGAGINEQFF

D: .
J: TRBJ2-7
V: TRBV5-8
size: few
DNA: TGTGCCAGCAGAAAGGGACTGAGTGCCCACGAGCAGTACTTC
CDR3: CASRKGLSAHEQYF

D: TRBD1
J: TRBJ1-2
V: TRBV5-1
size: few
DNA: TGCGCCAGCAGCTCGGCAGGGACAGGGGAGGGCTACACCTTC
CDR3: CASSSAGTGEGYTF

D: TRBD1
J: TRBJ1-1
V: TRBV7-8
size: .
DNA: TGTGCCAGCAGAGGACAGGGAAAAACTGAAGCTTTCTTT
CDR3: CASRGQGKTEAFF

D: TRBD2
J: TRBJ2-3
V: TRBV24-1
size: .
DNA: TGTGCCACCAGTGATTCAGGACTAGCGGGGGTGAGCACAGATACGCAGTATTTT
CDR3: CATSDSGLAGVSTDTQYF

D: TRBD2
J: TRBJ2-7
V: TRBV5-1
size: .
DNA: TGCGCCAGCAGCTTGGGAGCGGGGGAGACCTACGAGCAGTACTTC
CDR3: CASSLGAGETYEQYF

D: TRBD1
J: TRBJ1-1
V: TRBV12-3/TRBV12-4
size: few
DNA: TGTGCCAGCACCCTAACGACAGGGAGGGGTACTGAAGCTTTCTTT
CDR3: CASTLTTGRGTEAFF

D: TRBD1
J: TRBJ2-1
V: TRBV7-8
size: many
DNA: TGTGCCAGCAGCTTAAGGGGACAGGGCACTACCTTGGGGCTCTTC
CDR3: CASSLRGQGTTLGLF

D: .
J: TRBJ1-1
V: TRBV5-1
size: .
DNA: TGCGCCAGCAGCCCGATCTTAACACCGGACACTGAAGCTTTCTTT
CDR3: CASSPILTPDTEAFF